Each of the 12 T cell receptor beta chains below was sequenced from the same sample in a study of blood T cell repertoires in COVID-19. The repertoire was sequenced with immunoSEQ multiplex PCR; TCRdb's copy has only in-frame clones and lacks some. The sample consists of about 250,000 clones, more than 75% of them appearing once. The sequencing sample was made of PBMCs or T cells enriched from blood (not recorded which). These receptors all come from a man aged 35 to 55 who had recovered from COVID-19.

As regards this clone: At one end, the junction sequence differs from germline, possibly due to a read error. As DNA, the CDR3 is TGCAGTACTAGCGGGTACAATGAGCAGTTCTTC. Translated: CSTSGYNEQFF. V usage is TRBV20-1 and J usage is TRBJ2-1; TRBD2 aligns across 9 bases. This CDR3 is 11 amino acids long. Germline V lookup: CDR1 DFQATT, CDR2 SNEGSKA (reference sequence).

This clone was observed a single time. The chain employs TRBV12-3 or TRBV12-4 and TRBJ2-7, with D unclear. The V end lost 7 bases, the J end lost 5 bases, and 15 bases lay between the germline ends. This CDR3 is 13 amino acids long. CDR3 coding DNA: TGTGCCAGCACCAGGAACAGCAGAAACGAGCAGTACTTC. Its translation is CASTRNSRNEQYF.

The chain recombines TRBV25-1 with TRBJ1-1; tentative D call: TRBD1 (6 bases). This CDR3 has 13 amino acids. Per the germline V gene, CDR1 is MGHDK and CDR2 is SYGVNS. The ends were cut back, 4 bases at V and 3 bases at J, with 9 bases in the middle. Here the CDR3 DNA reads TGTGCCAGCAGTGCCCACAGGGACACTGAAGCTTTCTTT. Translation: CASSAHRDTEAFF.

The chain carries TRBV27 and TRBJ1-1; TRBD1 matches 9 bases. The germline CDR1 and CDR2 sequences are MNHEY and SMNVEV (reference sequence). The CDR3 has 14 amino acids. The V gene end was trimmed by 10 bases and the J gene end by 4 bases; junction bases not matched to a gene: 10. The DNA for the CDR3 is TGTGCCACCGGGGACAGGGAGGGGGCCACTGAAGCTTTCTTT. Protein product: CATGDREGATEAFF.

This rearrangement joins TRBV29-1 to TRBJ1-1; 7 bases fit TRBD1. V shed 5 bases, J shed 4 bases, and the junction held 13 bases outside the gene matches. This CDR3 has 15 residues. Germline V gene lookup returns CDR1 SQVTM and CDR2 ANQGSEA. The CDR3 sequence: CSVILTGTAGTEAFF. DNA of the CDR3: TGCAGCGTTATTCTTACCGGGACAGCGGGCACTGAAGCTTTCTTT.

The chain recombines TRBV3-1 (or the pseudogene TRBV3-2) with TRBJ2-7, with 8 bases lining up with TRBD2. Germline CDR1 and CDR2: LGHDT and YNNKEL (reference sequence). CDR3 length: 15 amino acids. The junction had 15 bases not matched to a gene; V was cut back by 6 bases and J by 8 bases. CDR3 amino acids: CASSSGTTGLDKQYF. The CDR3 DNA follows: TGTGCCAGCAGTTCCGGGACAACGGGACTAGATAAGCAGTACTTC.

This rearrangement joins TRBV6-2 or TRBV6-3 to TRBJ2-7; no firm D call. V gave up 0 bases and J gave up 1 base, with 13 bases separating them. The CDR3 sequence is 16 residues long. Per germline, CDR1 MNHEY and CDR2 SVGEGT. The CDR3 protein is CASSYSIAAESYEQYF. CDR3 bases: TGTGCCAGCAGTTACTCGATTGCGGCAGAATCCTACGAGCAGTACTTC.

The V gene is TRBV29-1, the J gene TRBJ2-1; 7 positions agree with TRBD1. This CDR3 is 14 amino acids long. Germline CDR1 is SQVTM and CDR2 is ANQGSEA. Trimming at V came to 0 bases and at J to 9 bases, leaving 8 bases not matched to a gene. CDR3 residues: CSVEELEGAFEQFF. The CDR3 coding sequence is TGCAGCGTTGAAGAGTTAGAGGGGGCTTTTGAGCAGTTCTTC.

Details on this clone: The sample carries other DNA sequences with the same CDR3. The chain links TRBV18 to TRBJ2-2; 7 bases map to TRBD1. The V and J ends lost 2 bases and 2 bases, in that order; junction bases with no gene match: 2. The CDR3 spans 15 residues. Per germline, CDR1 KGHSH and CDR2 LQKENI. CDR3: CASSPEGGNTGELFF. For the CDR3, the DNA is TGTGCCAGCTCACCAGAAGGGGGCAACACCGGGGAGCTGTTTTTT.

The rearrangement uses TRBV3-1 (or the pseudogene TRBV3-2) and TRBJ2-5, with D maybe TRBD2 (5 bases). The CDR3 contains 13 residues. V shed 3 bases and J shed 4 bases, with 9 bases lying between them. Germline-derived CDR1 and CDR2 are LGHDT and YNNKEL (reference sequence). The CDR3 loop is CASSQGVGETQYF. In DNA form, the CDR3 reads TGTGCCAGCAGCCAGGGAGTGGGAGAGACCCAGTACTTC.

The genes are TRBV5-6 and TRBJ1-3, with unresolved D. There are 13 residues in the CDR3. Germline V gene data show CDR1 as SGHDT and CDR2 as YYEEEE. The V end was cut by 6 bases, the J end by 4 bases, with 11 bases between. The CDR3 protein is CASTRTGGNTIYF. In nucleotides, the CDR3 is TGTGCCAGCACCCGGACGGGGGGAAACACCATATATTTT.

The CDR3 DNA follows: TGTGCCAGTAGTACCGGAGCGGCTGGGACCCAGTACTTC. Its protein product is CASSTGAAGTQYF. The J gene is TRBJ2-5, the V gene TRBV19; weak D call: TRBD2 (5 bases). The V end lost 4 bases, the J end lost 7 bases, and 13 bases lay between the germline ends. There are 13 residues in the CDR3. Germline values: CDR1 LNHDA, CDR2 SQIVND (reference sequence).